Below are 13 T cell receptor beta chains sequenced from a single sample in a study of blood T cells in healthy people across ages (dated by TCRdb to the mid-2010s). To prepare the library, 5' RACE was applied. Sequencing was performed on an Illumina HiSeq 2500. A second PCR of roughly 7 to 12 cycles was performed with a sample-barcoded 5' primer and a J-beta primer mix. In TCRdb, the public reads were trimmed at Q25 with fastp and aligned with MiXCR, with productive beta chains retained. CDR3 protein duplicates are merged, each entry listing the most common genes and DNA. The sample records around 800,000 distinct CDR3 sequences, 20% to 30% of which are singletons. Jointly, the top ten make up 2.5% to 3.5% of the sample. This sample was also put to use in a study of T cells of mothers and their children.

Specimen: blood. These receptors were collected from a boy aged 5-17 years in good health.

This clonotype was counted a few times. The genes are TRBV7-2 and TRBJ1-2; a possible D gene is TRBD1 (6 bases). V lost 1 base and J 3 bases, leaving 15 bases between the germline ends. Germline CDR1 reads SGHTA; CDR2 reads FQGNSA. The CDR3 contains 16 residues. CDR3 residues: CASSLGFYRDYYGYTF. DNA of the CDR3: TGTGCCAGCAGCTTAGGTTTTTACAGGGACTACTATGGCTACACCTTC.

CDR3 nucleotides: TGTGCCAGCAGTGAGGCGGCGGGGGCGGATACGCAGTATTTT. It encodes CASSEAAGADTQYF. The rearrangement uses TRBV2 and TRBJ2-3; D is perhaps TRBD2 (7 bases). Germline-derived CDR1 and CDR2 are SNHLY and FYNNEI. V was trimmed by 3 bases and J by 6 bases, leaving 13 bases between them. The CDR3 runs to 14 residues.

This clonotype was seen only a few times. The chain links TRBV29-1 to TRBJ2-5, with TRBD2 identical over 12 bases. The last part of the DNA fits TRBJ2-7 better; the J call may be wrong. CDR3 length: 14 residues. In germline, CDR1 is SQVTM, CDR2 ANQGSEA. Here the CDR3 DNA reads TGCAGCGTCGGACTAGCGGGAAGGTCCTACGAGCAGTACTTC. Amino acids: CSVGLAGRSYEQYF.

A few counts support this clonotype. The V call is TRBV2, the J call TRBJ2-1; 10 bases align to TRBD2. Germline-derived CDR1 and CDR2 are SNHLY and FYNNEI. J lost 7 bases, V lost 0 bases, and 12 bases had no gene match. The CDR3 loop spans 18 amino acids. The DNA for the CDR3 is TGTGCCAGCAGTGAAGCTCGGTCGGTAGCGGGGGGCAGGAATGAGCAGTTCTTC. Protein product: CASSEARSVAGGRNEQFF.

About this clonotype: A much larger clone is a single base away; this may be a read error. The chain combines TRBV10-3 with TRBJ1-5; D gene unclear. Trimming pared 5 bases from V and 0 bases from J, leaving 5 bases between. This CDR3 comprises 13 residues. Germline CDR1 is ENHRY and CDR2 is SYGVKD. The CDR3 region has the DNA TGTGCCATCAGTTCATATAGCAATCAGCCCCAGCATTTT. This codes for CAISSYSNQPQHF.

The chain carries TRBV6-2 or TRBV6-3 and TRBJ2-2; D unresolved. Germline CDR1 is MNHEY and CDR2 is SVGEGT. CDR3 length: 15 amino acids. V shed 3 bases and J shed 0 bases, with 8 bases lying between them. In DNA, the CDR3 is TGTGCCAGCAGTTATCCCCAGCCGAACACCGGGGAGCTGTTTTTT. Its translation is CASSYPQPNTGELFF.

This clonotype was seen more than once but under ten times. V gene TRBV28 combines with J gene TRBJ1-2; no clear D gene. The CDR3 runs 11 residues. Trimming took off 6 bases at V and 4 bases at J, with 6 bases between the two ends. Looked up from germline, CDR1 is MDHEN and CDR2 is SYDVKM. CDR3 protein: CASSNTYGYTF. The CDR3 nucleotides read TGTGCCAGCAGCAATACCTATGGCTACACCTTC.

This chain joins TRBV12-3 or TRBV12-4 and TRBJ2-5; the D gene is possibly TRBD1 (5 bases). Matching the DNA end better, TRBJ2-1 makes the J call doubtful. The CDR3 covers 13 residues. CDR3 amino acids: CASTRDSSNEQFF. DNA for the CDR3: TGTGCCAGCACCAGAGACAGCTCAAATGAGCAGTTCTTC.

In this sample, this clonotype turned up many times. The V call is TRBV11-2, the J call TRBJ2-1; 9 bases map to TRBD1. Losses at the gene ends were 5 bases for V and 4 bases for J; bases not matched to a gene: 9. This CDR3 spans 16 amino acids. Germline CDR1 and CDR2: SGHAT and FQNNGV. DNA for the CDR3: TGTGCCAGCAGCGCCTATCCGGGACAGGGTTACAATGAGCAGTTCTTC. Its protein is CASSAYPGQGYNEQFF.

The V gene is TRBV12-3 or TRBV12-4, the J gene TRBJ1-1, with D maybe TRBD1 (6 bases). Trimming cost V 4 bases and J 0 bases, with 21 bases left between them. The CDR3 has 18 residues. The CDR3 reads CASSWVRALGALNTEAFF. The CDR3 DNA follows: TGTGCCAGCAGTTGGGTGAGAGCACTGGGGGCCCTGAACACTGAAGCTTTCTTT.

The chain joins TRBV18 to TRBJ2-3; no clear D. CDR3 size: 15 residues. In germline, CDR1 is KGHSH, CDR2 LQKENI. Deletions cut 1 base from V and 1 base from J, with 9 bases between. The CDR3 reads CASSPRVLGTDTQYF. The CDR3 nucleotides read TGTGCCAGCTCACCACGAGTCCTCGGCACAGATACGCAGTATTTT.

This clonotype was found a few times. This rearrangement joins TRBV20-1 to TRBJ1-2, with D uncertain. Trimming took off 6 bases at V and 4 bases at J, with 15 bases between the two ends. CDR1 and CDR2 (germline): DFQATT, SNEGSKA (reference sequence). The CDR3 sequence is 13 residues long. The CDR3 bases are TGCAGTGCCCCCGTGGGATTTATCTATGGCTACACCTTC. It yields the protein CSAPVGFIYGYTF.

The chain joins TRBV20-1 to TRBJ2-4; 8 bases fit TRBD1. With 2 bases clipped from V and 1 base from J, the junction kept 13 bases outside the gene matches. CDR1 is DFQATT, CDR2 SNEGSKA, per germline (reference sequence). This CDR3 has 18 amino acids. The CDR3 DNA follows: TGCAGTGCTAGACCCCTCAGGGGGCCCGGTCAGGCCAAAAACATTCAGTACTTC. It encodes CSARPLRGPGQAKNIQYF.